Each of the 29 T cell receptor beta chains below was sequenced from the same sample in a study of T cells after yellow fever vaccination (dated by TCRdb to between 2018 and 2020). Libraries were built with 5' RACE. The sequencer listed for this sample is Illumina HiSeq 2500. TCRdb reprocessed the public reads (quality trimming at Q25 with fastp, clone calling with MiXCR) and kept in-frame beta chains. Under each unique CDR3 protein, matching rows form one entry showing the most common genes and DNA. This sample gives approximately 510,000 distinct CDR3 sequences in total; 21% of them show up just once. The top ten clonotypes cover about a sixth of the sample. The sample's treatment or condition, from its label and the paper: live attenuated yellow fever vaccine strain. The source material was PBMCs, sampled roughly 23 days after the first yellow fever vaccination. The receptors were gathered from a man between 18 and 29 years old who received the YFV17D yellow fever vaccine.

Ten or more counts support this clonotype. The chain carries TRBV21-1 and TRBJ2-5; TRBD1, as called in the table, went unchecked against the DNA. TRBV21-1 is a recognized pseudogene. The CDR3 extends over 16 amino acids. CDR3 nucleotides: TGTGCCAGCAGCAACAAAGCCCCCAGGGGCCAAGAGACCCAGTACTTC. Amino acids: CASSNKAPRGQETQYF.

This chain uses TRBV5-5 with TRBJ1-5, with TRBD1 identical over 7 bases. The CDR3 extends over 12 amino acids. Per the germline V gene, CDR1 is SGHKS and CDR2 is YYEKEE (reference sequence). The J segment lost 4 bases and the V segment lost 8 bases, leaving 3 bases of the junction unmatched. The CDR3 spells CARTGRNQPQHF. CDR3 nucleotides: TGTGCCAGGACAGGGAGGAATCAGCCCCAGCATTTT.

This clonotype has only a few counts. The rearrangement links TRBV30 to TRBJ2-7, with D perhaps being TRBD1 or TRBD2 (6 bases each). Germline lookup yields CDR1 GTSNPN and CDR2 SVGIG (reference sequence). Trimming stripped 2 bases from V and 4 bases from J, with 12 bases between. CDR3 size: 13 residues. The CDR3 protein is CAWSNWGAYEQYF. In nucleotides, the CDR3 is TGTGCCTGGAGTAACTGGGGGGCTTACGAGCAGTACTTC.

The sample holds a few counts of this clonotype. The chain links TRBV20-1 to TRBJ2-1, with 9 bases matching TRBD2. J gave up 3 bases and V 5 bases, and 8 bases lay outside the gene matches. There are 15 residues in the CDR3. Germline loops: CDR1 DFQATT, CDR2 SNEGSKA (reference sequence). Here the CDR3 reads CSAEGRGGLYNEQFF. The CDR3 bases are TGCAGTGCTGAAGGGCGGGGGGGCCTCTACAATGAGCAGTTCTTC.

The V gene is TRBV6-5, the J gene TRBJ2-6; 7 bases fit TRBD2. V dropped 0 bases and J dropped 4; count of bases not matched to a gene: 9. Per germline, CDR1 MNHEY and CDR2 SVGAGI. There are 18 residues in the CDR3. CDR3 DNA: TGTGCCAGCAGTTACTCCTCATCGGGAGGCTACGGGGCCAACGTCCTGACTTTC. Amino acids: CASSYSSSGGYGANVLTF.

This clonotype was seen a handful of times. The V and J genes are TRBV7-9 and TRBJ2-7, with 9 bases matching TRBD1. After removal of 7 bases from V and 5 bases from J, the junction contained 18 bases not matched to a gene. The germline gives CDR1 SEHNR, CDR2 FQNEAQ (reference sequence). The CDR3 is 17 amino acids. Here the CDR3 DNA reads TGTGCCAGCAACCTTGCTCATGCCGGGACAGGGTTCAACGAGCAGTACTTC. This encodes CASNLAHAGTGFNEQYF.

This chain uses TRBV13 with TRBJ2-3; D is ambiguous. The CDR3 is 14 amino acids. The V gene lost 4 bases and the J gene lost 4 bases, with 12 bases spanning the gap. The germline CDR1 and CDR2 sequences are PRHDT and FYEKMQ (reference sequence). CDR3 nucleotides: TGTGCCAGCAGCTCGGACGCGCTCCCAGATACGCAGTATTTT. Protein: CASSSDALPDTQYF. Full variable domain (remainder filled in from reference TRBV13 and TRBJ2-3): AAGVIQSPRHLIKEKRETATLKCYPIPRHDTVYWYQQGPGQDPQFLISFYEKMQSDKGSIPDRFSAQQFSDYHSELNMSSLELGDSALYFCASSSDALPDTQYFGPGTRLTVL.

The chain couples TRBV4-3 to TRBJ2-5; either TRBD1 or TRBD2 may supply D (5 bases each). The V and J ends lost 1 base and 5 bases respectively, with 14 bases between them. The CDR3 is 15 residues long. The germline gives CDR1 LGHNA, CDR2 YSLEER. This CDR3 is CASSQVPGLWETQYF. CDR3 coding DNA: TGCGCCAGCAGCCAAGTGCCGGGGCTCTGGGAGACCCAGTACTTC.

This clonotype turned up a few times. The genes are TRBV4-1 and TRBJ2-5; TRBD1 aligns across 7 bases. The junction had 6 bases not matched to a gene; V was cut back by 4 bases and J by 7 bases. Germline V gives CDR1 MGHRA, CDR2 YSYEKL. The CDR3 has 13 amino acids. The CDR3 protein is CASSLGQAGTQYF. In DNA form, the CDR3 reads TGCGCCAGCAGCCTCGGACAGGCTGGGACCCAGTACTTC.

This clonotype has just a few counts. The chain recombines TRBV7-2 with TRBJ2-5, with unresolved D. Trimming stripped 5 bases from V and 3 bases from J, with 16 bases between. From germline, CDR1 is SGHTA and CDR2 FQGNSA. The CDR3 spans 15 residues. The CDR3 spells CASSRRLGGKETQYF. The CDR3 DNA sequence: TGTGCCAGCAGCCGTCGTCTAGGTGGGAAAGAGACCCAGTACTTC. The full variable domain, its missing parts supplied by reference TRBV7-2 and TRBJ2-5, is GAGVSQSPSNKVTEKGKDVELRCDPISGHTALYWYRQSLGQGLEFLIYFQGNSAPDKSGLPSDRFSAERTGGSVSTLTIQRTQQEDSAVYLCASSRRLGGKETQYFGPGTRLLVL.

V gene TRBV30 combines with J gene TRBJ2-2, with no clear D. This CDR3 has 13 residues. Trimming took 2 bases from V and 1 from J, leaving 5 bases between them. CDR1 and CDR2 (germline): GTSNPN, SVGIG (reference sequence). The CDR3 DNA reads TGTGCCTGGAGTATCCGGAACACCGGGGAGCTGTTTTTT. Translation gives CAWSIRNTGELFF.

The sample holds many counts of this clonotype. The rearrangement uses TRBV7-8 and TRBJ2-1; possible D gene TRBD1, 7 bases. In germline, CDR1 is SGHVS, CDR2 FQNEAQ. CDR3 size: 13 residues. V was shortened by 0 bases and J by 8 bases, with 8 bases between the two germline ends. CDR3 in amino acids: CASSLARGDEQFF. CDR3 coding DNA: TGTGCCAGCAGCTTAGCCAGGGGGGATGAGCAGTTCTTC.

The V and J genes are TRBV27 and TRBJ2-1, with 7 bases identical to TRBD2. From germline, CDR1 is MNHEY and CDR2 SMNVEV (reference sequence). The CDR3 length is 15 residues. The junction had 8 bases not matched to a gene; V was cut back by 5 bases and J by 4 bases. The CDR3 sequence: CASSDQGLLYNEQFF. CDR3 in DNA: TGTGCCAGCAGTGATCAGGGACTACTATACAATGAGCAGTTCTTC.

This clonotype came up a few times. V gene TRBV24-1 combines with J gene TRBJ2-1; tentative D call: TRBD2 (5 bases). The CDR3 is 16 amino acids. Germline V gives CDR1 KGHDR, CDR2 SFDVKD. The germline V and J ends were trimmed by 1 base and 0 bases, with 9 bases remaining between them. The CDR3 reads CATSDLSTSSYNEQFF. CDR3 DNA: TGTGCCACCAGTGATTTATCCACTAGCTCCTACAATGAGCAGTTCTTC.

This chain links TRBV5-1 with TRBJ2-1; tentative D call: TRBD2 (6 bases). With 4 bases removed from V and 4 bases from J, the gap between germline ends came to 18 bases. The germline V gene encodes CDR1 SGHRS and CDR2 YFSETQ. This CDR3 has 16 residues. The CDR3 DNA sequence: TGCGCCAGCAGCCCGGGACTCCACTCGTTGTACAATGAGCAGTTCTTC. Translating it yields CASSPGLHSLYNEQFF.

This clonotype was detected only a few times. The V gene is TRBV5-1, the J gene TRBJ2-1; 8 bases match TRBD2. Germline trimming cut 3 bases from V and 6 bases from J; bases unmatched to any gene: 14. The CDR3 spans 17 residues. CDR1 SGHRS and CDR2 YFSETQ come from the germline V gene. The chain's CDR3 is CASSSQPPGLERNEQFF. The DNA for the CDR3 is TGCGCCAGCAGCTCCCAACCCCCGGGACTAGAGCGCAATGAGCAGTTCTTC.

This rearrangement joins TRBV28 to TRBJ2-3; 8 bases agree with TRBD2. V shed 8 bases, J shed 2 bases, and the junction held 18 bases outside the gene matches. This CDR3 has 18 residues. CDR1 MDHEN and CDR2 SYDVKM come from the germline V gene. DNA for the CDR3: TGTGCCAGCGGCCGGGGGGGCCTGCGGGGTGGACTCACAGATACGCAGTATTTT. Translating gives CASGRGGLRGGLTDTQYF.

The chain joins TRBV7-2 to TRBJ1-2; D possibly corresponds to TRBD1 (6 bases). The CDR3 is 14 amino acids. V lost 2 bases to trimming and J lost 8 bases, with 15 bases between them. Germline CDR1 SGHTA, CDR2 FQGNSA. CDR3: CASSLRDLGAGYTF. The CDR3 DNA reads TGTGCCAGCAGCTTACGAGATTTGGGGGCAGGCTACACCTTC.

The CDR3 here is CASGPSSGQPQHF. The CDR3, as DNA: TGTGCTAGTGGTCCCTCCTCTGGTCAGCCCCAGCATTTT. The rearrangement uses TRBV12-5 and TRBJ1-5; D call uncertain. From germline, CDR1 is LGHNT and CDR2 FRNRAP. The CDR3 has 13 amino acids. V dropped 5 bases and J dropped 6 bases, with 11 bases sitting between them.

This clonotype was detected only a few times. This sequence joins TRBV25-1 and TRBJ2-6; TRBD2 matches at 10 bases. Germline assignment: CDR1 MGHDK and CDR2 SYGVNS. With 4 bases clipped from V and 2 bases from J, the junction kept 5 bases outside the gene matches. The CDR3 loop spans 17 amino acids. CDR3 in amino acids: CASSAAGGSPGANVLTF. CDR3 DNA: TGTGCCAGCAGTGCAGCGGGGGGGTCGCCTGGGGCCAACGTCCTGACTTTC.

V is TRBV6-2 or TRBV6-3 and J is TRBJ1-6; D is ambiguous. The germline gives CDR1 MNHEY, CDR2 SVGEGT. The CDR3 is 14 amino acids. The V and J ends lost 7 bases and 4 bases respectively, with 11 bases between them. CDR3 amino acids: CASTPRTYNSPLHF. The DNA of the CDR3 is TGTGCCAGCACCCCAAGGACGTATAATTCACCCCTCCACTTT.

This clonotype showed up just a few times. DNA of the CDR3: TGCGCCAGTGGCCGGGACAGGGATTACGATGAGCAGTTCTTC. Translated, it gives CASGRDRDYDEQFF. This sequence joins TRBV5-1 and TRBJ2-1; TRBD1 matches at 9 bases. With 8 bases clipped from V and 8 bases from J, the junction kept 11 bases outside the gene matches. This CDR3 is 14 amino acids long. CDR1 is SGHRS and CDR2 is YFSETQ in the germline V gene.

The CDR3 coding sequence is TGTGCCTGGATGAAGTTGGGGGCGGGAATGAACACTGAAGCTTTCTTT. Protein product: CAWMKLGAGMNTEAFF. This chain links TRBV30 with TRBJ1-1; possibly TRBD1 for D (6 bases). This CDR3 has 16 residues. Trimming took 4 bases from V and 0 from J, leaving 18 bases between them. Germline CDR1 reads GTSNPN; CDR2 reads SVGIG (reference sequence).

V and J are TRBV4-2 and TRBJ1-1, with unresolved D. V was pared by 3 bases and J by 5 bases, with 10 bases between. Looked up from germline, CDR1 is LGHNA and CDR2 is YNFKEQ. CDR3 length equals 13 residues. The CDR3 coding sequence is TGTGCCAGCAGCCACCCCAGTGGGACTGAAGCTTTCTTT. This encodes CASSHPSGTEAFF.

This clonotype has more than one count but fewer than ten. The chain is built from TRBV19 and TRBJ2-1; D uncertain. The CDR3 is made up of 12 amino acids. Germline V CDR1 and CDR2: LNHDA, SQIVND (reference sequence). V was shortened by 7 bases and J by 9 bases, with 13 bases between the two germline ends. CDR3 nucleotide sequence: TGTGCCAGTACCCAGAAGAGAGGTGAGCAGTTCTTC. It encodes CASTQKRGEQFF.

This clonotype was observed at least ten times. DNA of the CDR3: TGTGCCAGCAGCCCAGATAAAGCGGAGCAGTTCTTC. Its protein product is CASSPDKAEQFF. The chain recombines TRBV7-3 with TRBJ2-1, with D uncertain. Germline assignment: CDR1 SGHTA and CDR2 FQGTGA. V was pared by 5 bases and J by 10 bases, with 12 bases between. The CDR3 extends over 12 amino acids.

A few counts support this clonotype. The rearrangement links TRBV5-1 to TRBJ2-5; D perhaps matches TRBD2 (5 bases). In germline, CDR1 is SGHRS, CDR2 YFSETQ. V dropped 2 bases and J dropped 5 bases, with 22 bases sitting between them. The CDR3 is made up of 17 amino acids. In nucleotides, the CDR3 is TGCGCCAGCAGCTTTAAGAGTGAGGTCGGGGTATGGGAGACCCAGTACTTC. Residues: CASSFKSEVGVWETQYF.

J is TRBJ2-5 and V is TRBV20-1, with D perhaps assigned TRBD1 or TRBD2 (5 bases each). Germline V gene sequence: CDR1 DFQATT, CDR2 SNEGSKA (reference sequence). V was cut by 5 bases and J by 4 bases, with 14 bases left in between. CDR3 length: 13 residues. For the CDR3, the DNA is TGCAGTGCTCCAATCGTTGGGGGAGAGACCCAGTACTTC. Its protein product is CSAPIVGGETQYF.

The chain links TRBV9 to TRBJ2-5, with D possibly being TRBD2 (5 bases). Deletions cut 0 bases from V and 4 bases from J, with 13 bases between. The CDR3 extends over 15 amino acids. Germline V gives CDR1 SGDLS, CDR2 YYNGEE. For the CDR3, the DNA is TGTGCCAGCAGCGTAGGGGCAGTGGGGAGAGAGACCCAGTACTTC. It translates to CASSVGAVGRETQYF.